This T cell receptor beta chain was sequenced for a study of graft-versus-host responses after intestinal transplantation (dated by TCRdb to the early 2020s). For the wider study: Recipients received multivisceral, liver-intestinal, or isolated intestinal transplants. Every recipient was given anti-thymocyte globulin induction, followed by roughly 3 years of maintenance tacrolimus and steroids. Bulk TCR-beta CDR3 sequencing was used to track graft-versus-host and host-versus-graft alloreactive T cell clones in the graft, circulation and bone marrow after intestinal transplantation. Alloreactive clones were identified by sequencing pre-transplant mixed lymphocyte reaction products and comparing them with unstimulated pre-transplant donor and recipient T cells. The cohort enrolled 24 intestinal transplant recipients, one of whom was a retransplant, and 3 patients without pretransplant specimens were excluded. A peak of at least 4% donor T cells among recipient peripheral blood mononuclear cells was the definition used for donor T cell macrochimerism. Instead of going to the commercial service, samples from a few later patients were sequenced in-house on an Illumina MiSeq and processed with MiXCR. The paper as a whole reports these results and caveats: Early after transplant, peak levels of circulating GvH clones were found to be associated with declines in HvG clones. GvH clones were detected in recipient bone marrow, and some of these GvH clones were observed earlier in ileal mucosa or blood, consistent with an intestinal mucosal origin. The relatively low number and heterogeneity of intestinal transplant patients limited the conclusions. In patients with donor T cell macrochimerism, the allografts had high GvH to HvG T cell clonal ratios.

In the first month after transplant, blood samples were collected up to 4 times, and after that at least monthly when available. Per the germline V gene, SNHLY is the CDR1 and FYNNEI is the CDR2. From its cysteine to its phenylalanine, the CDR3 spans 15 amino acids. Only the CDR3 DNA stays, 45 bases, in frame from base 1. The germline V end is reduced by 6 bases and the J end by 6 bases; junction bases left unmatched: 11. For this clone: Its antigen is unknown. Base qualities are missing; no much larger clone stands one base away.

Library preparation used the immunoSEQ multiplex PCR assay. For most patients, high-throughput TCR-beta CDR3 sequencing of genomic DNA was performed by Adaptive Biotechnologies. From the authors' description of their analysis: TCR sequencing data for around 20 patients were retrieved from Adaptive's ImmunoSEQ software; a few other patients were processed with MiXCR and VDJtools. CDR3 nucleotide sequences shared by donor and recipient were removed because the origin of these sequences could not be assigned. Alloreactive clones required at least 2-fold expansion over unstimulated cells and minimum CFSE-low frequency of 0.002% (template counts) or 0.001% (read counts). Mappable clones were those detected in sequenced pre-transplant spleen, lymph node, or MLR CFSE-low populations of the donor or recipient. The cumulative frequency of alloreactive clones was calculated as a percentage of all sequences, weighted by copy number. The source is immuneACCESS, and TCRdb retained only in-frame sequences with V and J called. Part of the clones is not carried over; for the studies checked, unresolved V genes explain less than half of this, and the remainder is unexplained. V, J and clone size reflect that table, while D and trimming were determined from the DNA. The sample table holds roughly 60,000 clones, of which roughly 90% were seen once. The ten largest clones capture roughly 1.7% of the sample.

This receptor chain uses TRBV2 and TRBJ2-1, and TRBD2 aligns with 7 junction nucleotides. Source: PBMCs, taken 26 days after transplant. The receptor's source is a human patient who received an intestinal transplant, so some T cells may come from the graft donor. The CDR3 in this case is CASSADGGRANEQFF. The nucleotide sequence is given as TGTGCCAGCAGCGCTGACGGGGGGAGGGCCAATGAGCAGTTCTTC. With the rest looked up from the reference TRBV2 and TRBJ2-1 genes rather than sequenced, the full variable domain is EPEVTQTPSHQVTQMGQEVILRCVPISNHLYFYWYRQILGQKVEFLVSFYNNEISEKSEIFDDQFSVERPDGSNFTLKIRSTKLEDSAMYFCASSADGGRANEQFFGPGTRLTVL.